The T cell receptor (beta chain) under discussion was sequenced for a study of OX40 agonist ivuxolimab in advanced cancers. Background on the study: With a range of roughly 20 to 80, age averaged about 58 years, and about 80% were male.

Germline CDR1 is SGHNT and CDR2 is YYREEE (reference sequence). This CDR3 comprises 16 residues. Trimming removed 0 bases from V and 4 bases from J, with 14 bases in between. The repertoire was sequenced with immunoSEQ multiplex PCR; TCRdb's copy has only in-frame clones and lacks some. The data hold about 100,000 clones, with roughly 90% observed a single time. This sequence was found in an adult with an advanced solid tumor such as melanoma, head and neck, liver or kidney cancer. The sample here was CD4+ or CD8+ T cells sorted from blood, taken in a trial of the OX40 agonist ivuxolimab. This chain uses TRBV5-4 with TRBJ2-1; D call uncertain. The CDR3 is CASSLVGRSEYNEQFF. The CDR3 coding sequence is TGTGCCAGCAGCTTGGTTGGTAGATCAGAGTACAATGAGCAGTTCTTC.